The following is a T cell receptor beta chain sequence with its context. This entry belongs to a study of preoperative IRX-2 immunotherapy in early breast cancer. Data came from immunoSEQ multiplex PCR; TCRdb stores just in-frame clones and leaves some out. The sample holds 11,000 or so clones, around 75% seen once. In germline, CDR1 is MNHGY, CDR2 SAAAGT. Trimming shortened V by 10 bases and J by 4 bases, and 19 bases separated the two germline ends. The CDR3 spans 14 residues. Treatment denoted: preoperative locoregional IRX-2 cytokine immunotherapy. Preoperative locoregional IRX-2 cytokine immunotherapy was tested in the phase Ib source study.

Sequenced material: lymph node tissue, taken before IRX-2 immunotherapy. The clonotype originates from a human donor with breast cancer. The rearrangement links TRBV6-8 to TRBJ1-2; D possibly corresponds to TRBD1 (6 bases). CDR3 protein: CAIREETGIYGYTF. CDR3 coding DNA: TGTGCCATCAGGGAGGAGACAGGCATCTATGGCTACACCTTC.